Below are 5 T cell receptor beta chains sequenced from a single sample in a study of shared clonotypes between healthy human individuals. The repertoire was sequenced with immunoSEQ multiplex PCR; TCRdb's copy has only in-frame clones and lacks some. The sample holds 470,000 or so clones, approximately 84% seen once. The sample consisted of PBMCs. Receptors originate from a middle-aged woman in good health. Some clones in this sample may be carry-over from other donors' samples.

This sequence joins TRBV29-1 and TRBJ1-1; 8 nucleotides line up with TRBD1. V lost 4 bases and J lost 0; bases outside the gene matches: 7. This CDR3 has 15 amino acids. In germline, CDR1 is SQVTM, CDR2 ANQGSEA. CDR3 sequence: CSVGTGWGMNTEAFF. CDR3 bases: TGCAGCGTTGGGACAGGGTGGGGCATGAACACTGAAGCTTTCTTT. The whole variable domain, filled in from reference TRBV29-1 and TRBJ1-1, reads SAVISQKPSRDICQRGTSLTIQCQVDSQVTMMFWYRQQPGQSLTLIATANQGSEATYESGFVIDKFPISRPNLTFSTLTVSNMSPEDSSIYLCSVGTGWGMNTEAFFGQGTRLTVV.

The chain is built from TRBV30 and TRBJ2-1; a possible D gene is TRBD2 (5 bases). V was pared by 4 bases and J by 2 bases, with 9 bases between. Germline V CDR1 and CDR2: GTSNPN, SVGIG (reference sequence). The CDR3 has 13 residues. The DNA for the CDR3 is TGTGCCTGGAAACTAGGACCCTACAATGAGCAGTTCTTC. Protein: CAWKLGPYNEQFF.

The chain links TRBV25-1 to TRBJ2-2; the match to TRBD1 covers 8 bases. Germline V lookup: CDR1 MGHDK, CDR2 SYGVNS. V lost 6 bases, J lost 4 bases, and 4 bases stayed unmatched. The CDR3 is made up of 14 amino acids. CDR3 amino acids: CASSPGGGTGELFF. The CDR3 region has the DNA TGTGCCAGCAGCCCAGGGGGCGGCACCGGGGAGCTGTTTTTT.

For this clone: One end of the junction varies from germline; a read error may be responsible. The chain uses TRBV7-8 and TRBJ2-7, with TRBD1 matching over 9 bases. Germline lookup yields CDR1 SGHVS and CDR2 FQNEAQ. The CDR3 loop spans 15 amino acids. Here the CDR3 reads CASSQAPGQGREQYF. CDR3 coding DNA: TGCGCCAGCAGCCAAGCGCCGGGACAGGGTCGCGAGCAGTACTTC.

The genes are TRBV11-2 and TRBJ1-5; tentatively, D is TRBD1 (6 bases). Looked up from germline, CDR1 is SGHAT and CDR2 is FQNNGV. This CDR3 comprises 14 residues. The ends were cut back, 2 bases at V and 3 bases at J, with 8 bases in the middle. In nucleotides, the CDR3 is TGTGCCAGCAGCTTAAGGGACAACAATCAGCCCCAGCATTTT. This translates into CASSLRDNNQPQHF.